These 19 T cell receptor beta chains originate from one sample sequenced in a study of blood T cells in healthy people across ages. Primed by a sample-barcoded 5' primer and a J-beta primer mix, a second PCR proceeded for 7 to 11 cycles. TCRdb itself ran the 5' RACE reads through MiXCR, one entry per CDR3 protein. The table shows about a million distinct CDR3 sequences, with roughly 52% occurring only once. Sequences were obtained from blood. The receptors originated from a man aged 30-40 years in good health.

The V gene is TRBV3-1, the J gene TRBJ2-1, with 8 bases lining up with TRBD2. This CDR3 region has 15 residues. V was pared by 4 bases and J by 2 bases, with 4 bases of the junction left unmatched. Germline V lookup: CDR1 LGHDT, CDR2 YNNKEL (reference sequence). The CDR3 nucleotides are TGTGCCAGCAGCCTCCCGGGACTAGCCTACAATGAGCAGTTCTTC. Encoded protein: CASSLPGLAYNEQFF.

CDR3 protein: CASSLVLSNTGELFF. DNA of the CDR3: TGTGCCAGCAGCTTGGTTCTATCGAACACCGGGGAGCTGTTTTTT. The rearrangement uses TRBV5-4 and TRBJ2-2; D gene unclear. CDR3 length equals 15 residues. From germline, CDR1 is SGHNT and CDR2 YYREEE (reference sequence). Deletions cut 0 bases from V and 0 bases from J, with 6 bases between.

The chain employs TRBV28 and TRBJ1-2; 7 bases match TRBD1. The CDR3 extends over 14 amino acids. Trimming at V came to 3 bases and at J to 7 bases, leaving 8 bases not matched to a gene. The germline CDR1 and CDR2 sequences are MDHEN and SYDVKM. The CDR3 nucleotides read TGTGCCAGCAGTTTTGAGGGGGCCAGGTCTGGCTACACCTTC. Amino acid sequence: CASSFEGARSGYTF.

V gene TRBV6-5 combines with J gene TRBJ1-2; D remains ambiguous. The CDR3 has 14 amino acids. V was pared by 6 bases and J by 3 bases, with 14 bases between. Germline CDR1 reads MNHEY; CDR2 reads SVGAGI. In nucleotides, the CDR3 is TGTGCCAGCAGGGATCCACAGTACGACTATGGCTACACCTTC. Its translation: CASRDPQYDYGYTF.

Here the CDR3 DNA reads TGCAGTGCTAGATCGCACGGGTCGGGGTATGAAAAACTGTTTTTT. Protein: CSARSHGSGYEKLFF. The chain joins TRBV20-1 to TRBJ1-4; D is uncertain. The germline V and J ends were trimmed by 2 bases and 6 bases, with 16 bases remaining between them. The CDR3 length is 15 residues. Germline CDR1 DFQATT, CDR2 SNEGSKA (reference sequence).

This chain links TRBV20-1 with TRBJ1-1; the match to TRBD1 covers 7 bases. Germline lookup yields CDR1 DFQATT and CDR2 SNEGSKA (reference sequence). The V gene end was trimmed by 5 bases and the J gene end by 5 bases; junction bases not matched to a gene: 8. The CDR3 loop spans 13 amino acids. DNA for the CDR3: TGCAGTGCTCAAGGAGAGGGGGCGACTGAAGCTTTCTTT. It is translated as CSAQGEGATEAFF.

Concerning this clonotype: At one boundary the junction diverges from the germline segment, which might be a read error. The chain is built from TRBV6-2 or TRBV6-3 and TRBJ2-1; maybe TRBD1 (6 bases). The CDR3 is 18 amino acids. Germline-derived CDR1 and CDR2 are MNHEY and SVGEGT. This CDR3 reads CAGSYDGNRVGMTNEQFF. The CDR3 region has the DNA TGTGCCGGCAGTTACGACGGGAACAGGGTTGGGATGACCAATGAGCAGTTCTTC.

This clonotype was detected only a few times. The gene calls are TRBV29-1 and TRBJ2-1; no reliable D call. The germline V gene encodes CDR1 SQVTM and CDR2 ANQGSEA. V was cut by 7 bases and J by 0 bases, with 10 bases left in between. This CDR3 has 13 residues. The CDR3 region is CSAPRGSYNEQFF. CDR3 DNA: TGCAGCGCCCCCCGCGGCTCCTACAATGAGCAGTTCTTC.

This chain links TRBV4-1 with TRBJ2-5, with a weak D call TRBD1 (5 bases). The CDR3 consists of 14 residues. V lost 3 bases and J lost 0, with 8 bases in between. Per germline, CDR1 MGHRA and CDR2 YSYEKL. In nucleotides, the CDR3 is TGCGCCAGCAGCCAGCCGACAGACCAAGAGACCCAGTACTTC. This encodes CASSQPTDQETQYF.

The chain carries TRBV6-4 and TRBJ2-6; D is uncertain. CDR3 size: 16 residues. Germline V gene sequence: CDR1 MRHNA, CDR2 SNTAGT. V was clipped by 6 bases and J by 0 bases, with 12 bases between them. The CDR3 DNA is TGTGCCAGCAGCGAGGACGGTAACTCTGGGGCCAACGTCCTGACTTTC. Protein product: CASSEDGNSGANVLTF.

This clonotype has just a few counts. The chain joins TRBV27 to TRBJ2-1; D may be TRBD1 (6 bases). CDR1 and CDR2 (germline): MNHEY, SMNVEV (reference sequence). V lost 6 bases to trimming and J lost 2 bases, with 14 bases between them. The CDR3 runs to 15 residues. The DNA of the CDR3 is TGTGCCAGCAGCCCAGACAGGTCTACCTACAATGAGCAGTTCTTC. It translates to CASSPDRSTYNEQFF.

The chain carries TRBV6-1 and TRBJ2-5; the match to TRBD2 covers 9 bases. V lost 6 bases, J lost 4 bases, and 6 bases stayed unmatched. The CDR3 covers 14 residues. Per the germline V gene, CDR1 is MNHNS and CDR2 is SASEGT. Here the CDR3 DNA reads TGTGCCAGCAGGTGGCTAGCGGGGAGAGAGACCCAGTACTTC. This codes for CASRWLAGRETQYF.

The rearrangement uses TRBV10-3 and TRBJ2-3, with D perhaps TRBD1 (6 bases). Germline V CDR1 and CDR2: ENHRY, SYGVKD. V was shortened by 0 bases and J by 0 bases, with 16 bases between the two germline ends. The CDR3 length is 18 residues. DNA of the CDR3: TGTGCCATCAGTGAGTCTTACCCGGGACACACGAGCACAGATACGCAGTATTTT. Translation gives CAISESYPGHTSTDTQYF.

The DNA of the CDR3 is TGTGCCAGCAGCTTAGCAGGGCTTGATCAGCCCCAGCATTTT. It codes for CASSLAGLDQPQHF. The V gene is TRBV7-9, the J gene TRBJ1-5; no clear D. The CDR3 extends over 14 amino acids. V dropped 0 bases and J dropped 5 bases, with 8 bases sitting between them. From germline, CDR1 is SEHNR and CDR2 FQNEAQ (reference sequence).

The genes are TRBV7-2 and TRBJ2-7; TRBD2 matches at 7 bases. Judging by the DNA end, TRBJ2-5 fits better; the J call may be wrong. CDR1 SGHTA and CDR2 FQGNSA come from the germline V gene. The CDR3 length is 13 residues. The CDR3: CASGIWGGETQYF. CDR3 nucleotide sequence: TGTGCCAGCGGAATCTGGGGAGGGGAGACCCAGTACTTC.

This clonotype was detected only once. V usage is TRBV15 and J usage is TRBJ2-3; unclear D gene. The V end was cut by 0 bases, the J end by 4 bases, with 17 bases between. The CDR3 extends over 17 amino acids. Germline V gives CDR1 LNHNV, CDR2 YYDKDF (reference sequence). The CDR3 region is CATSRDIGWDKADTQYF. The CDR3 nucleotides read TGTGCCACCAGCAGAGATATCGGTTGGGATAAGGCAGATACGCAGTATTTT.

The V gene is TRBV12-3 or TRBV12-4, the J gene TRBJ2-7, with D perhaps matching TRBD1 (5 bases). V gave up 3 bases and J gave up 7 bases, with 13 bases separating them. The CDR3 is 13 amino acids. The DNA of the CDR3 is TGTGCCAGCAGTTTCGGTGGGGCAGCGGAGCAGTACTTC. This encodes CASSFGGAAEQYF.

The chain uses TRBV7-9 and TRBJ2-7, with D unresolved. Trimming cost V 4 bases and J 2 bases, with 15 bases left between them. This CDR3 region has 15 residues. Germline V gives CDR1 SEHNR, CDR2 FQNEAQ (reference sequence). The CDR3 DNA reads TGTGCCAGCAGCTCCGTTCTCGGATCAACCTACGAGCAGTACTTC. Translation gives CASSSVLGSTYEQYF.

This clonotype appeared a few times. One junction end disagrees with the germline gene, perhaps due to a read error. This sequence joins TRBV7-7 and TRBJ2-5; TRBD1 might be the D (6 bases). Germline V gene sequence: CDR1 SSHAT, CDR2 FNYEAQ (reference sequence). The CDR3 is 16 amino acids. The CDR3 protein is CASSLEVGRRGETQYF. In DNA form, the CDR3 reads TGTGCTAGCAGCTTAGAGGTCGGCCGAAGGGGGGAGACCCAGTACTTC.